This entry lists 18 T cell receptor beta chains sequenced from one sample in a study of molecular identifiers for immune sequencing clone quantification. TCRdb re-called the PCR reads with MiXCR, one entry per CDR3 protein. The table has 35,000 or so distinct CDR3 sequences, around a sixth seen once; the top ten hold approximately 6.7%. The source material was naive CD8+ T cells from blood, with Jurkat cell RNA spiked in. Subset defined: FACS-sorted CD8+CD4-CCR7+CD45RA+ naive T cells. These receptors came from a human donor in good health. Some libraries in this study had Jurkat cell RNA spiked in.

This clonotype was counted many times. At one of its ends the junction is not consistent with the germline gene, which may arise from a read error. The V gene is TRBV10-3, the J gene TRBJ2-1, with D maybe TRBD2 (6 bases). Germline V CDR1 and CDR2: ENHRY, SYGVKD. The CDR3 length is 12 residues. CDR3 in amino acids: CAITESSGEQFF. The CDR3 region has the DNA TGTGCCATCACTGAGAGTAGCGGTGAGCAGTTCTTC.

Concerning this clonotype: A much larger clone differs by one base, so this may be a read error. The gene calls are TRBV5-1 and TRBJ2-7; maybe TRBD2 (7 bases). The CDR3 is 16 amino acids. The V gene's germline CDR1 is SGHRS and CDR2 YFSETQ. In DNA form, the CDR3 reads TGCGCCAGCAGCGAGGGGGTTCGGGGGGATGGCTACGAGCAGCACTTC. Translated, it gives CASSEGVRGDGYEQHF.

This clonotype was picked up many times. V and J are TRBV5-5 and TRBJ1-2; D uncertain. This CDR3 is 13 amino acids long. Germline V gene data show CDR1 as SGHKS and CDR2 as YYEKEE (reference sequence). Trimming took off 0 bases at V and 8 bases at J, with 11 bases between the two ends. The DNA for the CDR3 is TGTGCCAGCAGCTTGGACCCAGGAGGGGGCTACACCTTC. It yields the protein CASSLDPGGGYTF.

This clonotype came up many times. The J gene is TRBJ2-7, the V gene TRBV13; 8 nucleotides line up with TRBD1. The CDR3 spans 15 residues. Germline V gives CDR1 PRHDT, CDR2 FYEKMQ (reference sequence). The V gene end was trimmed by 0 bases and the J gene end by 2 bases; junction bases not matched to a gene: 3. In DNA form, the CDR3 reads TGTGCCAGCAGCTTAGGCCCAGGGGGCACCTACGAGCAGTACTTC. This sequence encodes CASSLGPGGTYEQYF.

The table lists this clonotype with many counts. CDR3 loop: CASSHLIGGVNQPQHF. The CDR3 DNA is TGTGCCAGCAGTCACCTAATCGGGGGCGTCAACCAGCCCCAGCATTTT. This rearrangement joins TRBV27 to TRBJ1-5; D is possibly TRBD1 (6 bases). Trimming stripped 5 bases from V and 7 bases from J, with 21 bases between. The CDR3 loop spans 16 amino acids. Germline V CDR1 and CDR2: MNHEY, SMNVEV (reference sequence).

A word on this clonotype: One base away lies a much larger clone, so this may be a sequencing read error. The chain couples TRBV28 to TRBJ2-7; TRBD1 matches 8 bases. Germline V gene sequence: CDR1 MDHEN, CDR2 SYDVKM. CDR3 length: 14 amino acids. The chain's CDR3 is CASSSDREQYEQHF. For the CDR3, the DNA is TGTGCCAGCAGTTCGGACAGGGAGCAATACGAGCAGCACTTC.

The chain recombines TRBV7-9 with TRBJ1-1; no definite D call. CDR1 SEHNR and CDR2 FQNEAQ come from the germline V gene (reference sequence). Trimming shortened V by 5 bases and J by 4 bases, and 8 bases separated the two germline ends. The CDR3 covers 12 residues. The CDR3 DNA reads TGTGCCAGCAGCCCCATTAGCACTGAAGCTTTCTTT. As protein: CASSPISTEAFF.

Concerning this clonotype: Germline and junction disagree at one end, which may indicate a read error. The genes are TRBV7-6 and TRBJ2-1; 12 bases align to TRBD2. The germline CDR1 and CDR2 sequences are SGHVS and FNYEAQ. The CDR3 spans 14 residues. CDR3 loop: CASSLALAGGPLLF. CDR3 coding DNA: TGTGCCAGCAGCTTAGCGCTAGCGGGAGGGCCTCTACTCTTC.

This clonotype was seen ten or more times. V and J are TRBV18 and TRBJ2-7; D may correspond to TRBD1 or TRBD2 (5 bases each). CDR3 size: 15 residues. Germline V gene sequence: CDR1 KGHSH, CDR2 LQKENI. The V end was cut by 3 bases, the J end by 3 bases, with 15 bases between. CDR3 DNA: TGTGCCAGCTCACCCCCGGGGCTAGAGTTCTACGAGCAGTACTTC. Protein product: CASSPPGLEFYEQYF.

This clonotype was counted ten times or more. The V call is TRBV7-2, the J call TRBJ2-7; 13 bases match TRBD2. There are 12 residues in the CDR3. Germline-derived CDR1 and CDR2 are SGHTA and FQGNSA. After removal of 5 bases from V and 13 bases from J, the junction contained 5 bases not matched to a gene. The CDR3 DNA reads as TGTGCCAGCAGCCCCGGACTAGCGGGAGCCTACTTC. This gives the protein CASSPGLAGAYF.

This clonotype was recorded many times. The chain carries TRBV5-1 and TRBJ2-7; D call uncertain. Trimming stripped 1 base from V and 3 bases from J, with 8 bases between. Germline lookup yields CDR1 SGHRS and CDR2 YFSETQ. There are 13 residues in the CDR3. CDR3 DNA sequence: TGCGCCAGCAGCTTGTTCTTAAACTACGAGCAGTACTTC. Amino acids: CASSLFLNYEQYF.

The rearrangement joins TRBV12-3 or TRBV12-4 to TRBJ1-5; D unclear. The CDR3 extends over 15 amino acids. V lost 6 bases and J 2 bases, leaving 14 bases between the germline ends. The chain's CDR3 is CASSPHSAGNQPQHF. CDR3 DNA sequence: TGTGCCAGCAGCCCCCACAGTGCTGGCAATCAGCCCCAGCATTTT.

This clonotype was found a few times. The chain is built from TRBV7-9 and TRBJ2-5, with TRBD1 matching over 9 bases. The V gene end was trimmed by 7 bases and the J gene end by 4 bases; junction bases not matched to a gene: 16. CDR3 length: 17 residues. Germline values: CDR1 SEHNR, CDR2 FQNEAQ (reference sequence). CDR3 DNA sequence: TGTGCCAGCATCCCAACTCTGATCACAGGGGGCCGAGAGACCCAGTACTTC. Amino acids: CASIPTLITGGRETQYF.

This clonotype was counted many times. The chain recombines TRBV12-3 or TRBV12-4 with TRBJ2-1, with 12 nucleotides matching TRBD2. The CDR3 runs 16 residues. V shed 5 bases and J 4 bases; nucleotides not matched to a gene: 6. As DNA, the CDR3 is TGTGCCAGCAGTCGACGGACTAGCGGGGTATACAATGAGCAGTTCTTC. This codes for CASSRRTSGVYNEQFF.

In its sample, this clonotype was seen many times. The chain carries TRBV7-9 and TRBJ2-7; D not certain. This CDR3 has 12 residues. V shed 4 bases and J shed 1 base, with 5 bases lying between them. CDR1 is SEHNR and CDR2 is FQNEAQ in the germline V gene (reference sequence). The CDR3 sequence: CASSYGSYEQYF. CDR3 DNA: TGTGCCAGCAGCTATGGGTCCTACGAGCAGTACTTC.

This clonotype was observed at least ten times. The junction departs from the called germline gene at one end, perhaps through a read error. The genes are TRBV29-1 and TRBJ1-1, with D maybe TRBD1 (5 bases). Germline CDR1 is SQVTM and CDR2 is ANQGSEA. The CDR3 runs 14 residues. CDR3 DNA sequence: TGCAGTGCAAAAGGACAAAACGTGAACTCTGAAGCTTTCTTT. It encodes CSAKGQNVNSEAFF. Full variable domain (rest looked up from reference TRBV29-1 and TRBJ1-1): SAVISQKPSRDICQRGTSLTIQCQVDSQVTMMFWYRQQPGQSLTLIATANQGSEATYESGFVIDKFPISRPNLTFSTLTVSNMSPEDSSIYLCSAKGQNVNSEAFFGQGTRLTVV.

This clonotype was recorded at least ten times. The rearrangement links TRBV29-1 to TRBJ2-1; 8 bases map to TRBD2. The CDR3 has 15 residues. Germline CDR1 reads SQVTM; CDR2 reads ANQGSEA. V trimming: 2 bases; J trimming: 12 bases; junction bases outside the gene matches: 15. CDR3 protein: CSVEWQRGPLGGQFF. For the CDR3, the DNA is TGCAGCGTTGAATGGCAGCGGGGGCCCTTAGGGGGGCAGTTCTTC.

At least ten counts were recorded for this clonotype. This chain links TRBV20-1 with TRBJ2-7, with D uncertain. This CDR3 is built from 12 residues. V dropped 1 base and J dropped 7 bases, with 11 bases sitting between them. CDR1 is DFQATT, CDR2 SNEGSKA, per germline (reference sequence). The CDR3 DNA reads TGCAGTGCTAGAGCTTTTCAGGCGGAGCAGTACTTC. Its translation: CSARAFQAEQYF.